The rows below give T cell receptor beta chains drawn from one sample of a study of T cells after yellow fever vaccination. TCRdb processed the 5' RACE reads anew with MiXCR; each CDR3 protein has one entry. The sample records more than 350,000 distinct CDR3 sequences, 11% being singletons. The sample here was PBMCs, taken on the day of the first yellow fever vaccination. All receptors derive from a man aged 18 to 30 who received the YFV17D yellow fever vaccine. Each CDR3 is given with its conserved first and last residue. The order of the fields is J gene, D gene, clone size, V gene, CDR3 DNA, CDR3 protein. D genes are given only for firm matches. Some rows mark clone size as missing; the rest say once, few, many or name a class of expanded clone.

j_call: TRBJ1-1; d_call: NA; clone_size: NA; v_call: TRBV7-9; cdr3_nt: TGTGCCAGCAGCTTATGGACAAGAGACGGGGGTTTCTTT; cdr3_aa: CASSLWTRDGGFF
j_call: TRBJ1-2; d_call: NA; clone_size: few; v_call: TRBV20-1; cdr3_nt: TGCAGTGCCCGCCGGGACAACTATGGCTACACCTTC; cdr3_aa: CSARRDNYGYTF
j_call: TRBJ1-5; d_call: TRBD1; clone_size: NA; v_call: TRBV28; cdr3_nt: TGTGCCAGCAGTTTGCAGGGGGCGCGTAGCAATCAGCCCCAGCATTTT; cdr3_aa: CASSLQGARSNQPQHF
j_call: TRBJ2-1; d_call: TRBD2; clone_size: few; v_call: TRBV19; cdr3_nt: TGTGCCAGTAGGGGATCCGGGACTAGGTCCTACAATGAGCAGTTCTTC; cdr3_aa: CASRGSGTRSYNEQFF
j_call: TRBJ2-1; d_call: TRBD2; clone_size: NA; v_call: TRBV7-8; cdr3_nt: TGTGCCAGCAGCCTACCGGAACGGGGGGGCAATGAGCAGTTCTTC; cdr3_aa: CASSLPERGGNEQFF
j_call: TRBJ1-1; d_call: NA; clone_size: NA; v_call: TRBV2; cdr3_nt: TGTGCCAGCCTGGGCTATGAAGCTTTCTTT; cdr3_aa: CASLGYEAFF
j_call: TRBJ1-2; d_call: TRBD1; clone_size: many; v_call: TRBV29-1; cdr3_nt: TGCGGGGGAGGGGGCACCTTCTATGGCTACACCTTC; cdr3_aa: CGGGGTFYGYTF
j_call: TRBJ2-5; d_call: TRBD1; clone_size: NA; v_call: TRBV6-5; cdr3_nt: TGTGCCAGCAGTTATACCCCAGGGGGCACAGAGACCCAGTACTTC; cdr3_aa: CASSYTPGGTETQYF
j_call: TRBJ2-5; d_call: TRBD2; clone_size: few; v_call: TRBV5-1; cdr3_nt: TGCGCCAGCAGCTTGGCCGGGATAGCGGGCAAATTTCAAGAGACCCAGTACTTC; cdr3_aa: CASSLAGIAGKFQETQYF
j_call: TRBJ2-5; d_call: NA; clone_size: many; v_call: TRBV20-1; cdr3_nt: TGCAGTGCTAGTCCGTTGGCTAGAGAGACCCAGTACTTC; cdr3_aa: CSASPLARETQYF
j_call: TRBJ2-1; d_call: NA; clone_size: NA; v_call: TRBV6-1; cdr3_nt: TGTGCCAGTAATAAGAGGGCCTACAATAAGCAGTTCTTC; cdr3_aa: CASNKRAYNKQFF
j_call: TRBJ2-7; d_call: TRBD1; clone_size: few; v_call: TRBV6-2/TRBV6-3; cdr3_nt: TGTGCCAGCAGAACCGGGACAGGGATGTACGAGCAGTACTTC; cdr3_aa: CASRTGTGMYEQYF
j_call: TRBJ2-7; d_call: NA; clone_size: few; v_call: TRBV6-5; cdr3_nt: TGTGCCAGCAGTTACTCGATAACAGCCCTCGGCGAGCAGTACTTC; cdr3_aa: CASSYSITALGEQYF
j_call: TRBJ1-4; d_call: NA; clone_size: NA; v_call: TRBV13; cdr3_nt: TGTGCCAGCAGCTCGACCGACAGGCCCGCCGACAGACTGTTTTTT; cdr3_aa: CASSSTDRPADRLFF
j_call: TRBJ2-5; d_call: TRBD2; clone_size: few; v_call: TRBV2; cdr3_nt: TGTGCCAGCAATCTAGGACTAGCGGGGACCCAGTACTTC; cdr3_aa: CASNLGLAGTQYF
j_call: TRBJ2-5; d_call: TRBD1; clone_size: few; v_call: TRBV7-3; cdr3_nt: TGTGCCAGCAGCACCAAAGGGGACAGGGGGGAGACCCAGTACTTC; cdr3_aa: CASSTKGDRGETQYF